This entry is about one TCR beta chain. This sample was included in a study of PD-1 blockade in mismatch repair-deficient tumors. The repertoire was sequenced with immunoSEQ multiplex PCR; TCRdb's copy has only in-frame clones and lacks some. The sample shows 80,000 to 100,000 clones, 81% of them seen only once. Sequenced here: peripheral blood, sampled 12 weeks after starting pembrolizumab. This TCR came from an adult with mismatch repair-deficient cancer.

Here the CDR3 DNA reads TGTGCCAGCAGCCCTCTGACTAGCGGGGTCTCCTACAATGAGCAGTTCTTC. This codes for CASSPLTSGVSYNEQFF. The chain has TRBV7-6 and TRBJ2-1; TRBD2 matches 11 bases. In germline, CDR1 is SGHVS, CDR2 FNYEAQ. With V trimmed by 5 bases and J by 0 bases, 6 bases remained unmatched. The CDR3 loop spans 17 amino acids.